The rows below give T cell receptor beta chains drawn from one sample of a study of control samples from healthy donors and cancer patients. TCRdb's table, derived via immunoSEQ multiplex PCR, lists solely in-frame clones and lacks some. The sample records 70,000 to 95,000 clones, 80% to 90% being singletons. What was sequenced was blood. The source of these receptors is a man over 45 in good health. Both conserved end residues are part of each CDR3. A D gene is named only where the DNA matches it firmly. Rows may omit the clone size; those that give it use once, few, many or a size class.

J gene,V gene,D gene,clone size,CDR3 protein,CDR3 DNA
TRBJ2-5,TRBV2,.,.,CASSGLNWQETQYF,TGTGCCAGCAGTGGTTTGAACTGGCAAGAGACCCAGTACTTC
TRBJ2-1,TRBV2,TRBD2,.,CASSIPSGSYEQFF,TGTGCCAGCAGTATACCTAGCGGGAGTTATGAGCAGTTCTTC
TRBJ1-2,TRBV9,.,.,CASSGSTSSMGYTF,TGTGCCAGCAGCGGATCGACTTCATCCATGGGCTACACCTTC
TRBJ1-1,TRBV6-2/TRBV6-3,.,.,CASSYLGGKAFF,TGTGCCAGCAGTTACTTAGGAGGGAAAGCTTTCTTT
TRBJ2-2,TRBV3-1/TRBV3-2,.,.,CASSQGTGELFF,TGTGCCAGCAGCCAAGGGACCGGGGAGCTGTTTTTT
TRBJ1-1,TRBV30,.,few,CAWRGGGGEAFF,TGTGCCTGGAGGGGTGGGGGAGGTGAAGCTTTCTTT
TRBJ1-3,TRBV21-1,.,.,CASSKGKDRDHSGNTIYF,TGTGCCAGCAGCAAGGGAAAGGACAGGGATCACTCTGGAAACACCATATATTTT
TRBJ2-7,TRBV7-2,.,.,CASSLGDLLGEQYF,TGTGCCAGCAGCTTAGGAGATCTCTTGGGCGAGCAGTACTTC
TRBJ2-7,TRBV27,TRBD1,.,CASSSRTGAYEQYF,TGTGCCAGCAGTTCGAGGACAGGGGCCTACGAGCAGTACTTC
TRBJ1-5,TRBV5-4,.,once,CASSSGGQGQPQHF,TGTGCCAGCAGCTCTGGGGGGCAGGGGCAGCCCCAGCATTTT
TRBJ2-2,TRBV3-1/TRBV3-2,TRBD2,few,CASSQGLAGGRDTGELFF,TGTGCCAGCAGCCAAGGACTAGCGGGGGGCCGGGACACCGGGGAGCTGTTTTTT
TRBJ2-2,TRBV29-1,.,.,CSARQVTNTGELFF,TGCAGCGCCAGACAGGTCACGAACACCGGGGAGCTGTTTTTT
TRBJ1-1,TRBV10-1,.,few,CASSPRRSRGSGNTEAFF,TGCGCCAGCAGCCCCCGCCGCTCCAGGGGCTCGGGGAACACTGAAGCTTTCTTT